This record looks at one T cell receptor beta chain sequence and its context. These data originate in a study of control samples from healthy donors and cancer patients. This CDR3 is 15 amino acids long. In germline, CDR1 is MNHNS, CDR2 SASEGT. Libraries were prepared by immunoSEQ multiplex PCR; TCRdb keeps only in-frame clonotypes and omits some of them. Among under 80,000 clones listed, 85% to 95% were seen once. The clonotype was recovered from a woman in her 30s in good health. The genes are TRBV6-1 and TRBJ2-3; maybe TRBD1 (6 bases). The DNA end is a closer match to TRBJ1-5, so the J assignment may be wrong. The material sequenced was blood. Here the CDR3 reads CASSELAGGTDTQHF. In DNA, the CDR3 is TGTGCCAGCAGTGAACTAGCGGGGGGCACAGATACGCAGCATTTT.